Shown below are 27 T cell receptor beta chains from a single sample sequenced in a study of cytomegalovirus exposure and HLA in healthy donors. Both 60 Vbeta primers and 13 Jbeta primers went into the PCR. Profiled with immunoSEQ multiplex PCR; TCRdb holds only in-frame clones, not every one. The sample has approximately 200,000 clones, approximately 80% seen once. Material: PBMCs. Every receptor here comes from a man aged 35 to 55 in good health and CMV-seronegative.

The chain recombines TRBV7-2 with TRBJ1-2; D ambiguous. Trimming removed 2 bases from V and 4 bases from J, with 11 bases in between. Germline CDR1 and CDR2: SGHTA and FQGNSA. This CDR3 is 14 amino acids long. Here the CDR3 reads CASSLRRLGYGYTF. The CDR3 region has the DNA TGTGCCAGCAGCTTAAGGAGGCTGGGCTATGGCTACACCTTC.

This CDR3 reads CASSELGHEGTGELFF. The CDR3 coding sequence is TGTGCCAGCAGTGAGTTGGGACATGAGGGAACCGGGGAGCTGTTTTTT. The chain recombines TRBV2 with TRBJ2-2, with D perhaps matching TRBD1 (6 bases). V was clipped by 3 bases and J by 5 bases, with 16 bases between them. This CDR3 contains 16 residues. Germline CDR1 is SNHLY and CDR2 is FYNNEI. Full variable domain (missing parts from reference TRBV2 and TRBJ2-2): EPEVTQTPSHQVTQMGQEVILRCVPISNHLYFYWYRQILGQKVEFLVSFYNNEISEKSEIFDDQFSVERPDGSNFTLKIRSTKLEDSAMYFCASSELGHEGTGELFFGEGSRLTVL.

Remarks on this clone: At one of its ends the junction is not consistent with the germline gene, which may arise from a read error. The gene calls are TRBV7-8 and TRBJ2-6; the D gene is possibly TRBD2 (7 bases). The CDR3 consists of 18 residues. In germline, CDR1 is SGHVS, CDR2 FQNEAQ. CDR3 sequence reads: CASSLVGGGRGGSNVLTF. In nucleotides, the CDR3 is TGTGCCAGCAGCTTAGTAGGGGGGGGCAGGGGTGGGTCCAACGTCCTGACTTTC.

The chain couples TRBV2 to TRBJ1-1; TRBD1 matches 10 bases. With 4 bases clipped from V and 2 bases from J, the junction kept 4 bases outside the gene matches. Germline lookup yields CDR1 SNHLY and CDR2 FYNNEI. The CDR3 runs 15 residues. Here the CDR3 DNA reads TGTGCCAGCAGTGCAGGGACAGGGGAAAACACTGAAGCTTTCTTT. As protein: CASSAGTGENTEAFF.

The chain uses TRBV5-6 and TRBJ1-2; D is ambiguous. From germline, CDR1 is SGHDT and CDR2 YYEEEE. The CDR3 loop spans 15 amino acids. V dropped 0 bases and J dropped 6 bases, with 15 bases sitting between them. The CDR3 coding sequence is TGTGCCAGCAGCTTGGAACAGTTCGGCCATCATGGCTACACCTTC. Encoded protein: CASSLEQFGHHGYTF.

The chain uses TRBV2 and TRBJ2-7; D is perhaps TRBD1 (5 bases). The V end lost 3 bases, the J end lost 0 bases, and 12 bases lay between the germline ends. From germline, CDR1 is SNHLY and CDR2 FYNNEI. The CDR3 loop spans 15 amino acids. In DNA, the CDR3 is TGTGCCAGCAGTGATGGTGGGGCCGGCTCCTACGAGCAGTACTTC. Residues: CASSDGGAGSYEQYF.

This chain connects TRBV2 to TRBJ2-2, with 7 nucleotides matching TRBD1. The trim removed 6 bases at V and 4 bases at J, leaving 8 bases unmatched. The CDR3 runs to 15 residues. Germline V CDR1 and CDR2: SNHLY, FYNNEI. CDR3 sequence: CASRRETGTTGELFF. CDR3 nucleotides: TGTGCCAGCAGGAGAGAGACAGGGACCACCGGGGAGCTGTTTTTT.

V gene TRBV5-1 combines with J gene TRBJ2-1, with TRBD1 matching 7 bases. Germline loops: CDR1 SGHRS, CDR2 YFSETQ. This CDR3 spans 13 amino acids. V lost 7 bases to trimming and J lost 4 bases; unmatched junction nucleotides: 5. This CDR3 is CASRTGEYNEQFF. DNA of the CDR3: TGCGCCAGCCGGACAGGAGAATACAATGAGCAGTTCTTC.

The genes are TRBV5-1 and TRBJ2-2; D ambiguous. V was pared by 0 bases and J by 4 bases, with 13 bases between. Germline V gene data show CDR1 as SGHRS and CDR2 as YFSETQ. This CDR3 spans 16 amino acids. The DNA for the CDR3 is TGCGCCAGCAGCTTGGTCGGTCAGGCCACCACCGGGGAGCTGTTTTTT. Amino acids: CASSLVGQATTGELFF.

The chain combines TRBV7-2 with TRBJ2-7; D call uncertain. V was shortened by 0 bases and J by 2 bases, with 5 bases between the two germline ends. Germline V CDR1 and CDR2: SGHTA, FQGNSA. This CDR3 is 13 amino acids long. CDR3 in amino acids: CASSLAGAYEQYF. CDR3 nucleotide sequence: TGTGCCAGCAGCTTAGCCGGAGCCTACGAGCAGTACTTC.

This clone was seen just once. The rearrangement joins TRBV9 to TRBJ2-5; D unresolved. This CDR3 spans 13 amino acids. The germline CDR1 and CDR2 sequences are SGDLS and YYNGEE. The V end lost 1 base, the J end lost 7 bases, and 11 bases lay between the germline ends. In nucleotides, the CDR3 is TGTGCCAGCAGCGTATCTGACACCGGGACCCAGTACTTC. Translated: CASSVSDTGTQYF.

This clone was seen once. The chain employs TRBV4-1 and TRBJ2-5, with 9 bases identical to TRBD2. Matching the DNA end better, TRBJ2-7 makes the J call doubtful. CDR1 is MGHRA and CDR2 is YSYEKL in the germline V gene. CDR3 length equals 16 residues. The CDR3 coding sequence is TGCGCCAGCAGCCAAGAGTATTCTAGCGGGGCTTACGAGCAGTACTTC. The encoded protein is CASSQEYSSGAYEQYF.

CDR3 DNA: TGTGCCAGCAGCCAGGAGACAGAGAATGAGCAGTTCTTC. As protein: CASSQETENEQFF. The chain recombines TRBV4-2 with TRBJ2-1; D is possibly TRBD1 (5 bases). Germline CDR1 LGHNA, CDR2 YNFKEQ. The V gene lost 3 bases and the J gene lost 7 bases, with 10 bases spanning the gap. The CDR3 has 13 amino acids.

V and J are TRBV5-1 and TRBJ2-7; TRBD2 might be the D (7 bases). CDR1 and CDR2 (germline): SGHRS, YFSETQ. This CDR3 contains 15 residues. V was pared by 6 bases and J by 1 base, with 17 bases between. CDR3 loop: CASNSGGGGSYEQYF. Written as DNA, the CDR3 is TGCGCCAGCAACTCGGGGGGAGGGGGTTCCTACGAGCAGTACTTC.

The rearrangement uses TRBV9 and TRBJ1-4; D not certain. Germline V gene data show CDR1 as SGDLS and CDR2 as YYNGEE. The V end was cut by 4 bases, the J end by 5 bases, with 15 bases between. This CDR3 has 15 residues. The CDR3 sequence is CASSPYSGENEKLFF. The CDR3 coding sequence is TGTGCCAGCAGCCCTTACTCCGGGGAGAATGAAAAACTGTTTTTT.

V is TRBV19 and J is TRBJ2-7, with 7 bases identical to TRBD1. The CDR3 has 17 residues. J was trimmed by 3 bases and V by 2 bases; bases with no gene match: 13. Germline V gene data show CDR1 as LNHDA and CDR2 as SQIVND (reference sequence). The DNA of the CDR3 is TGTGCCAGTAGTATAACCCTTAGACAGGGCCGAGGCTACGAGCAGTACTTC. It encodes CASSITLRQGRGYEQYF.

The chain carries TRBV6-5 and TRBJ2-1; perhaps TRBD1 as D (5 bases). The CDR3 runs to 14 residues. Germline V gene data show CDR1 as MNHEY and CDR2 as SVGAGI. V shed 2 bases and J shed 8 bases, with 13 bases lying between them. CDR3 region: CASSYKQAWDEQFF. DNA of the CDR3: TGTGCCAGCAGTTACAAACAGGCCTGGGATGAGCAGTTCTTC.

This chain links TRBV11-2 with TRBJ2-3; the D gene is possibly TRBD2 (5 bases). V was trimmed by 0 bases and J by 5 bases, leaving 12 bases between them. Germline CDR1 is SGHAT and CDR2 is FQNNGV. The CDR3 runs to 15 residues. Here the CDR3 reads CASSLDLTGIDTQYF. CDR3 in DNA: TGTGCCAGCAGCTTAGATCTAACGGGGATAGATACGCAGTATTTT.

The gene calls are TRBV7-9 and TRBJ1-5, with TRBD1 matching over 7 bases. The CDR3 spans 15 residues. V trimming: 7 bases; J trimming: 3 bases; junction bases outside the gene matches: 9. Germline CDR1 SEHNR, CDR2 FQNEAQ (reference sequence). This CDR3 is CASNSGTVPNQPQHF. CDR3 nucleotide sequence: TGTGCCAGCAACTCCGGGACAGTCCCCAATCAGCCCCAGCATTTT.

As to this clone: Within the sample, other DNA sequences also encode this same CDR3. The chain couples TRBV5-4 to TRBJ1-3; weak D call: TRBD1 (5 bases). Trimming cost V 3 bases and J 4 bases, with 11 bases left between them. CDR1 is SGHNT and CDR2 is YYREEE in the germline V gene (reference sequence). The CDR3 sequence is 14 residues long. The CDR3 DNA follows: TGTGCCAGCAGCTCGGGGGGAACGGGAAACACCATATATTTT. Translating it yields CASSSGGTGNTIYF.

The J gene is TRBJ2-5, the V gene TRBV5-1; TRBD2 agrees at 8 bases. The V and J ends lost 4 bases and 1 base, in that order; junction bases with no gene match: 6. The CDR3 consists of 15 residues. Germline V lookup: CDR1 SGHRS, CDR2 YFSETQ. CDR3 in amino acids: CASSGNAGGQETQYF. The CDR3 nucleotides read TGCGCCAGCAGCGGAAATGCGGGGGGCCAAGAGACCCAGTACTTC.

This clone was counted a few times. V gene TRBV9 combines with J gene TRBJ2-1, with no clear D. CDR1 is SGDLS and CDR2 is YYNGEE in the germline V gene. This CDR3 spans 13 amino acids. V was shortened by 1 base and J by 4 bases, with 6 bases between the two germline ends. The CDR3 sequence is CASSVRSYNEQFF. The CDR3 nucleotides read TGTGCCAGCAGCGTACGGAGTTACAATGAGCAGTTCTTC.

This clone was counted between two and nine times. CDR3 nucleotides: TGCAGCGTCCGAACAGGGGTGGTAACCGGGGAGCTGTTTTTT. Residues: CSVRTGVVTGELFF. The rearrangement uses TRBV29-1 and TRBJ2-2, with 7 bases identical to TRBD1. With V trimmed by 6 bases and J by 5 bases, 9 bases remained unmatched. The germline CDR1 and CDR2 sequences are SQVTM and ANQGSEA. The CDR3 covers 14 residues.

Remarks on this clone: Other DNA sequences within the sample encode an identical CDR3. The chain carries TRBV5-4 and TRBJ1-2; D not resolved. Germline V CDR1 and CDR2: SGHNT, YYREEE (reference sequence). CDR3 length: 13 amino acids. V was cut by 4 bases and J by 4 bases, with 11 bases left in between. CDR3 loop: CASSQDRVYGYTF. In nucleotides, the CDR3 is TGTGCCAGCAGCCAAGATCGGGTCTATGGCTACACCTTC. Full variable domain (rest looked up from reference TRBV5-4 and TRBJ1-2): ETGVTQSPTHLIKTRGQQVTLRCSSQSGHNTVSWYQQALGQGPQFIFQYYREEENGRGNFPPRFSGLQFPNYSSELNVNALELDDSALYLCASSQDRVYGYTFGSGTRLTVV.

This sequence joins TRBV7-9 and TRBJ2-5; 13 bases map to TRBD2. The ends lost 6 bases at V and 5 bases at J; junction bases unmatched: 6. Germline lookup yields CDR1 SEHNR and CDR2 FQNEAQ (reference sequence). The CDR3 extends over 15 amino acids. The CDR3 loop reads CASSSGLAGAETQYF. DNA for the CDR3: TGTGCCAGCAGTTCTGGACTAGCGGGGGCGGAGACCCAGTACTTC.

This chain connects TRBV4-1 to TRBJ2-7; possibly TRBD2 for D (6 bases). Germline V lookup: CDR1 MGHRA, CDR2 YSYEKL. The CDR3 is 14 amino acids. V was trimmed by 4 bases and J by 1 base, leaving 11 bases between them. CDR3 sequence reads: CASSPAEGSYEQYF. CDR3 nucleotide sequence: TGCGCCAGCAGCCCAGCGGAGGGGTCCTACGAGCAGTACTTC.

This CDR3 is CASSDRGSSYEQYF. CDR3 nucleotide sequence: TGTGCCAGCAGCGACAGGGGGTCATCCTACGAGCAGTACTTC. The gene calls are TRBV11-1 and TRBJ2-7; 9 bases fit TRBD1. V was pared by 5 bases and J by 1 base, with 3 bases of the junction left unmatched. The germline CDR1 and CDR2 sequences are SGHAT and FQDESV (reference sequence). CDR3 size: 14 residues.